A selection of T cell receptor beta chains follows, all from one sample in a study of shared clonotypes between healthy human individuals. Sequencing was performed with immunoSEQ multiplex PCR; in TCRdb, only in-frame clones are kept and a portion is missing. The sample contains about 750,000 clones, roughly 92% of which appear only once. Specimen: naive CD8+ T cells sorted from blood. The receptors derive from a man between 25 and 39 years old in good health. Both conserved end residues are part of each CDR3. D genes are given only for firm matches. Clone size is not always given. Where it is, it says once, few, many or a class for expanded clones.

>-|TRBJ2-7|-|TRBV11-2
CASSLIDEQYF
TGTGCCAGCAGCTTAATCGACGAGCAGTACTTC
>TRBD2|TRBJ2-1|-|TRBV5-4
CASSPLAGEYNEQFF
TGTGCCAGCAGCCCCCTAGCGGGAGAGTACAATGAGCAGTTCTTC
>TRBD2|TRBJ2-1|-|TRBV11-2
CASTLGLASYNEQFF
TGTGCCAGCACCCTCGGACTAGCGTCCTACAATGAGCAGTTCTTC
>TRBD1|TRBJ1-5|-|TRBV7-9
CASSLAAGGQPQHF
TGTGCCAGCAGCTTAGCGGCAGGGGGACAGCCCCAGCATTTT
>TRBD1|TRBJ2-7|-|TRBV5-5
CASSYTGDEQYF
TGTGCCAGCAGCTATACAGGGGACGAGCAGTACTTC
>-|TRBJ2-3|-|TRBV29-1
CSVRGPGAATQYF
TGCAGCGTGAGGGGTCCGGGAGCCGCTACGCAGTATTTT
>TRBD1|TRBJ2-1|-|TRBV19
CASSTRQGNEQFF
TGTGCCAGTAGTACCAGACAGGGCAATGAGCAGTTCTTC
>-|TRBJ2-2|-|TRBV19
CASSEGNTGELFF
TGTGCCAGCTCAGAGGGTAACACCGGGGAGCTGTTTTTT
>-|TRBJ2-7|-|TRBV27
CASSFGRAYEQYF
TGTGCCAGCAGTTTCGGCAGAGCCTACGAGCAGTACTTC
>TRBD1|TRBJ2-1|-|TRBV7-6
CASSTRGLAIGSYNEQFF
TGTGCCAGCAGCACCAGGGGGCTAGCGATTGGCTCCTACAATGAGCAGTTCTTC
>TRBD1|TRBJ2-1|-|TRBV28
CASSTTGRDRGYNEQFF
TGTGCCAGCAGTACAACCGGACGGGACAGGGGCTACAATGAGCAGTTCTTC
>-|TRBJ2-7|-|TRBV10-3
CATDEGRTAYEQYF
TGTGCCACCGATGAGGGTCGAACAGCCTACGAGCAGTACTTC
>TRBD2|TRBJ2-7|once|TRBV27
CASSLFPGGSSYEQYF
TGTGCCAGCAGTTTATTCCCCGGCGGGAGCTCCTACGAGCAGTACTTC
>TRBD1|TRBJ2-7|-|TRBV29-1
CSVLDRLSSYEQYF
TGCAGCGTACTGGACAGGCTTAGCTCCTACGAGCAGTACTTC
>-|TRBJ2-7|once|TRBV7-2
CASSLGLLGEYEQYF
TGTGCCAGCAGCTTAGGGTTACTTGGGGAATACGAGCAGTACTTC
>-|TRBJ2-7|-|TRBV28
CASSFGGNEQYF
TGTGCCAGCAGTTTTGGCGGCAACGAGCAGTACTTC
>TRBD1|TRBJ2-1|-|TRBV5-4
CASSPRDRLLDEQFF
TGTGCCAGCAGCCCCCGGGACAGGCTGCTGGATGAGCAGTTCTTC
>-|TRBJ2-5|-|TRBV7-2
CASSLKEVVGGVLRETQYF
TGTGCCAGCAGCTTAAAAGAGGTAGTGGGGGGTGTTTTGCGGGAGACCCAGTACTTC
>TRBD1|TRBJ2-5|-|TRBV6-5
CASRTTGAETQYF
TGTGCCAGCAGAACGACAGGGGCAGAGACCCAGTACTTC
>TRBD1|TRBJ1-5|-|TRBV27
CASSSTGEYSDQPQHF
TGTGCCAGCAGTTCCACAGGGGAGTATAGTGATCAGCCCCAGCATTTT
>-|TRBJ1-4|-|TRBV15
CATSATTGTADKLFF
TGTGCCACCAGCGCCACCACTGGGACGGCCGACAAACTGTTTTTT
>-|TRBJ2-1|-|TRBV5-6
CASSFGGNNEQFF
TGTGCCAGCAGCTTCGGCGGGAACAATGAGCAGTTCTTC
>TRBD2|TRBJ2-2|-|TRBV19
CASTPGLAGGPTGELFF
TGTGCCAGTACCCCCGGACTAGCGGGAGGGCCGACCGGGGAGCTGTTTTTT
>TRBD2|TRBJ2-1|-|TRBV6-5
CASSYTTSDEQFF
TGTGCCAGCAGTTACACGACTAGCGATGAGCAGTTCTTC
>TRBD1|TRBJ1-2|-|TRBV11-1
CASSRGQGGDYGYTF
TGTGCCAGCAGCCGCGGACAGGGAGGAGACTATGGCTACACCTTC
>-|TRBJ2-7|-|TRBV2
CASPSTGNFAYEQYF
TGTGCCAGCCCTAGTACAGGGAATTTCGCCTACGAGCAGTACTTC
>-|TRBJ2-3|-|TRBV28
CASTSPISTDTQYF
TGTGCCAGCACCTCCCCCATTAGCACAGATACGCAGTATTTT
>-|TRBJ2-7|-|TRBV6-1
CASRDRLIYEQYF
TGTGCCAGCAGAGATAGACTGATCTACGAGCAGTACTTC
>-|TRBJ1-2|-|TRBV28
CASSLIQEMGYGYTF
TGTGCCAGCAGTTTAATTCAGGAGATGGGCTATGGCTACACCTTC
>TRBD2|TRBJ2-1|once|TRBV9
CASSVTAVAADGGEQFF
TGTGCCAGCAGCGTAACTGCCGTAGCGGCCGACGGGGGGGAGCAGTTCTTC
>-|TRBJ2-5|-|TRBV29-1
CSVERGEETQYF
TGCAGCGTTGAAAGGGGGGAAGAGACCCAGTACTTC
>TRBD2|TRBJ2-5|-|TRBV2
CATYSGRPETQYF
TGTGCCACCTATAGCGGGAGGCCCGAGACCCAGTACTTC
>TRBD2|TRBJ2-1|-|TRBV28
CASGTSEYNEQFF
TGTGCCAGCGGGACTAGCGAGTACAATGAGCAGTTCTTC
>-|TRBJ2-7|-|TRBV28
CASSFLGEHYEQYF
TGTGCCAGCAGTTTCCTGGGGGAGCACTACGAGCAGTACTTC
>-|TRBJ2-7|-|TRBV9
CASSPASGFREQYF
TGTGCCAGCAGCCCAGCGTCTGGGTTTCGGGAGCAGTACTTC
>-|TRBJ2-7|-|TRBV2
CASSEPQKSSYEQYF
TGTGCCAGCAGTGAACCCCAGAAAAGCTCCTACGAGCAGTACTTC
>TRBD1|TRBJ2-7|-|TRBV7-8
CAVDGTGGTYEQYF
TGTGCCGTAGACGGGACAGGGGGCACCTACGAGCAGTACTTC
>-|TRBJ1-4|-|TRBV25-1
CASSEFIGPNEKLFF
TGTGCCAGCAGTGAATTTATAGGGCCTAATGAAAAACTGTTTTTT
>TRBD1|TRBJ2-5|-|TRBV9
CASSAEDRGLQETQYF
TGTGCCAGCAGCGCCGAGGACAGGGGACTGCAAGAGACCCAGTACTTC
>-|TRBJ2-2|few|TRBV7-9
CASIKRSPTGELFF
TGTGCCAGCATCAAACGGTCCCCAACCGGGGAGCTGTTTTTT
>-|TRBJ2-1|-|TRBV13
CASSPGTYNEQFF
TGTGCCAGCAGCCCAGGGACCTACAATGAGCAGTTCTTC
>-|TRBJ2-7|-|TRBV5-4
CASSLEVGAPYEQYF
TGTGCCAGCAGCTTGGAGGTGGGCGCCCCCTACGAGCAGTACTTC
>-|TRBJ1-5|-|TRBV28
CASSLDSSSSQPQHF
TGTGCCAGCAGTTTAGACAGCTCCAGTAGCCAGCCCCAGCATTTT
>TRBD2|TRBJ2-1|once|TRBV6-1
CASSDVGLADNNEQFF
TGTGCCAGCAGTGATGTGGGACTAGCGGACAACAATGAGCAGTTCTTC
>-|TRBJ2-7|-|TRBV7-9
CASSSPDSTHLEQYF
TGTGCCAGCAGCTCCCCTGACAGCACCCACCTCGAGCAGTACTTC
>-|TRBJ2-1|-|TRBV6-6
CASSYSIIYNEQFF
TGTGCCAGCAGTTACTCGATAATATACAATGAGCAGTTCTTC
>-|TRBJ2-7|once|TRBV7-9
CASSFSDGLSDEQYF
TGTGCCAGCAGCTTTTCGGACGGTCTCTCCGACGAGCAGTACTTC
>TRBD1|TRBJ2-7|-|TRBV7-2
CASSLESTGDSYEQYF
TGTGCCAGCAGCTTAGAGTCAACAGGGGATTCCTACGAGCAGTACTTC
>-|TRBJ1-5|-|TRBV15
CATSRDDRSNQPQHF
TGTGCCACCAGCAGAGATGATCGTAGCAATCAGCCCCAGCATTTT
>-|TRBJ1-2|-|TRBV9
CASSVDWGAPHGYTF
TGTGCCAGCAGCGTAGATTGGGGGGCGCCTCATGGCTACACCTTC
>-|TRBJ2-7|once|TRBV27
CASSQLDSYEQYF
TGTGCCAGCAGTCAGTTAGACAGCTACGAGCAGTACTTC
>TRBD2|TRBJ2-5|-|TRBV18
CASSSSSGLAETRGKETQYF
TGTGCCAGCTCAAGCTCTTCTGGACTAGCGGAAACCCGAGGGAAAGAGACCCAGTACTTC
>-|TRBJ2-1|-|TRBV7-6
CASSFGLSGTYNEQFF
TGTGCCAGCAGCTTTGGATTGAGCGGCACCTACAATGAGCAGTTCTTC
>-|TRBJ2-1|-|TRBV5-1
CASSGRDRSVVNEQFF
TGCGCCAGCAGCGGGAGGGACAGATCCGTCGTCAATGAGCAGTTCTTC
>-|TRBJ2-7|-|TRBV4-1
CASSQDPGDHYEQYF
TGCGCCAGCAGCCAAGATCCAGGGGACCATTACGAGCAGTACTTC
>-|TRBJ2-3|-|TRBV9
CASSVVGATDTQYF
TGTGCCAGCAGCGTAGTTGGGGCCACAGATACGCAGTATTTT
>-|TRBJ1-1|-|TRBV6-1
CASNGWVNTEAFF
TGTGCCAGCAATGGTTGGGTGAACACTGAAGCTTTCTTT
>-|TRBJ2-5|-|TRBV5-4
CASSVGQETQYF
TGTGCCAGCAGCGTTGGGCAAGAGACCCAGTACTTC
>TRBD1|TRBJ2-7|-|TRBV10-1
CASSLRDRAYEQYF
TGCGCCAGCAGCCTCCGGGACAGGGCGTACGAGCAGTACTTC
>TRBD1|TRBJ2-5|-|TRBV30
CAWSVEGTGQETQYF
TGTGCCTGGAGTGTTGAGGGGACAGGTCAAGAGACCCAGTACTTC